These 5 T cell receptor beta chains came from one sample sequenced in a study of blood T cell repertoires in COVID-19. Profiled with immunoSEQ multiplex PCR; TCRdb holds only in-frame clones, not every one. The sample includes 75,000 to 95,000 clones, about 80% of them seen just once. The sample taken for sequencing was peripheral blood. These receptors originate from a woman aged 35 to 49 with active or convalescent COVID-19.

V and J are TRBV11-3 and TRBJ2-2, with D uncertain. The CDR3 runs 15 residues. Deletions cut 3 bases from V and 5 bases from J, with 13 bases between. From germline, CDR1 is SGHNT and CDR2 YENEEA. The CDR3 nucleotides are TGTGCCAGCAGCTTCGCCACCTTTCGGACCGGGGAGCTGTTTTTT. Translating gives CASSFATFRTGELFF.

J is TRBJ1-1 and V is TRBV6-5; tentatively, D is TRBD1 (6 bases). Trimming left V 1 base short and J 5 bases short, with 17 bases between. CDR1 and CDR2 from the germline V gene are MNHEY and SVGAGI. The CDR3 has 16 amino acids. In nucleotides, the CDR3 is TGTGCCAGCAGTTACTTTTCCCACAGGGCTGGGACTGAAGCTTTCTTT. Its translation is CASSYFSHRAGTEAFF.

This clone is classed as medium-sized (0.01 to 0.1%). This chain joins TRBV12-5 and TRBJ1-5; no clear D gene. The CDR3 totals 13 residues. Trimming pared 6 bases from V and 0 bases from J, leaving 6 bases between. In germline, CDR1 is LGHNT, CDR2 FRNRAP. CDR3 sequence (DNA): TGTGCTAGTGGCCACTATAGCAATCAGCCCCAGCATTTT. Amino acids: CASGHYSNQPQHF.

This clone came up a few times. The chain joins TRBV19 to TRBJ1-5, with D uncertain. This CDR3 region has 16 residues. The germline V and J ends were trimmed by 7 bases and 3 bases, with 19 bases remaining between them. Germline V gives CDR1 LNHDA, CDR2 SQIVND (reference sequence). CDR3 residues: CASKLWIEDYNQPQHF. The CDR3 DNA follows: TGTGCCAGTAAGCTCTGGATTGAGGACTACAATCAGCCCCAGCATTTT.

V and J are TRBV29-1 and TRBJ2-3; 12 bases fit TRBD1. This CDR3 comprises 15 residues. Germline CDR1 reads SQVTM; CDR2 reads ANQGSEA. V lost 0 bases, J lost 5 bases, and 3 bases stayed unmatched. In DNA, the CDR3 is TGCAGCGTTGAAGAGGGACAGGGGGCGAAAGATACGCAGTATTTT. Its protein product is CSVEEGQGAKDTQYF.